This T cell receptor beta chain was obtained from a study of blood T cell repertoires in COVID-19. Study details: COVID-19 samples from acute and convalescent phases originated in the United States, Italy and Spain. The analysed material was cDNA or gDNA that came from T cells, B-cell-depleted T cells, or PBMCs.

Authors' analysis steps: Reference gene primers were amplified, and this amplification served to estimate nucleated cell counts. Sequencing was performed with immunoSEQ multiplex PCR; in TCRdb, only in-frame clones are kept and a portion is missing. V, J and clone size reflect that table, while D and trimming were determined from the DNA. Of 80,000 to 100,000 clones listed, about nine tenths are singletons. The CDR3 is 13 residues long. The germline V gene has CDR1 MNHEY and CDR2 SMNVEV (reference sequence). V was pared by 5 bases and J by 11 bases, with 11 bases of the junction left unmatched. V usage is TRBV27 and J usage is TRBJ1-1; 7 bases map to TRBD1. Sample: peripheral blood. This TCR was recovered from a human donor with active COVID-19. The donor label of this sample is uncertain. The CDR3 DNA follows: TGTGCCAGCAGTCTGATGACAGGGAGTATGGCTTTCTTT. It yields the protein CASSLMTGSMAFF.